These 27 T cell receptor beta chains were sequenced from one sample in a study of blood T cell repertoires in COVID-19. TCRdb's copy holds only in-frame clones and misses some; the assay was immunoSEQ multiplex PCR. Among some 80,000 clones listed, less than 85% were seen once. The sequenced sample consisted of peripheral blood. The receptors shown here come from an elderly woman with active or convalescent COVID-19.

The CDR3 protein is CASSYTTGTGGLGNQPQHF. CDR3 coding DNA: TGTGCCAGCAGTTACACCACCGGGACAGGGGGCCTGGGCAATCAGCCCCAGCATTTT. The chain has TRBV6-2 or TRBV6-3 and TRBJ1-5; 12 bases align to TRBD1. Per germline, CDR1 MNHEY and CDR2 SVGEGT. V was clipped by 2 bases and J by 2 bases; unmatched bases: 10. The CDR3 has 19 residues.

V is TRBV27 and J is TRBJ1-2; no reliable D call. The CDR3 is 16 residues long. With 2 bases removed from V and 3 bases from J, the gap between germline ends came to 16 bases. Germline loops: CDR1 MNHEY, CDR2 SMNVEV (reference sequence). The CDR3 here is CASSLASRRLDYGYTF. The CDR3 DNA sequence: TGTGCCAGCAGTTTAGCGTCACGGAGGTTGGACTATGGCTACACCTTC.

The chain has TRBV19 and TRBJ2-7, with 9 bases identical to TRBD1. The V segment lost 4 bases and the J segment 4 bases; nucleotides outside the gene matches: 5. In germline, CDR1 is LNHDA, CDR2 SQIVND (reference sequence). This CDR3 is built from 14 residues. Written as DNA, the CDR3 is TGTGCCAGTAGTACCACAGGGGGCTCGTACGAGCAGTACTTC. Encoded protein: CASSTTGGSYEQYF.

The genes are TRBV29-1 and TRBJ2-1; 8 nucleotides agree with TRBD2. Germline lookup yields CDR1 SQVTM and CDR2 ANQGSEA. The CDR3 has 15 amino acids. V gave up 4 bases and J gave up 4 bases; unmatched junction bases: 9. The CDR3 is CSVAWRGAAYNEQFF. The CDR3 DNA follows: TGCAGCGTTGCATGGCGGGGGGCGGCATACAATGAGCAGTTCTTC.

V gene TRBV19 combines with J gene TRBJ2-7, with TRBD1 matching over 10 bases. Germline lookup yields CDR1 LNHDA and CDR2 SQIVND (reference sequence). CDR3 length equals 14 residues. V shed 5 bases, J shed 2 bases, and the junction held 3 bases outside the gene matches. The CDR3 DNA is TGTGCCAGTAGTCGACAGGGGGCCACCTACGAGCAGTACTTC. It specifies CASSRQGATYEQYF.

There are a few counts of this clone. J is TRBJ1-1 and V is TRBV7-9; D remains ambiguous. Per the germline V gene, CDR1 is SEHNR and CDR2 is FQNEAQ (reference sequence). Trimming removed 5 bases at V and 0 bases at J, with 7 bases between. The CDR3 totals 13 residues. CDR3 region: CASSRSVNTEAFF. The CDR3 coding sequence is TGTGCCAGCAGCCGATCAGTGAACACTGAAGCTTTCTTT. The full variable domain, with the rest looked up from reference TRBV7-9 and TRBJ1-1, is DTGVSQNPRHKITKRGQNVTFRCDPISEHNRLYWYRQTLGQGPEFLTYFQNEAQLEKSRLLSDRFSAERPKGSFSTLEIQRTEQGDSAMYLCASSRSVNTEAFFGQGTRLTVV.

CDR3 residues: CASSLTGTGELFF. Here the CDR3 DNA reads TGTGCCAGCAGCTTAACAGGAACCGGGGAGCTGTTTTTT. The V and J genes are TRBV7-9 and TRBJ2-2; D perhaps matches TRBD1 (5 bases). V lost 2 bases and J 5 bases, leaving 6 bases between the germline ends. Germline V lookup: CDR1 SEHNR, CDR2 FQNEAQ (reference sequence). This CDR3 is built from 13 residues.

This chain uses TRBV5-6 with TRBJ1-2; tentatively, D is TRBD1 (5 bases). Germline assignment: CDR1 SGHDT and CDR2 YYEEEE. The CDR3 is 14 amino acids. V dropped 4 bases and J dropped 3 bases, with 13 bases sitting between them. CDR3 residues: CASSIALTDYGYTF. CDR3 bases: TGTGCCAGCAGCATAGCCCTGACAGACTATGGCTACACCTTC. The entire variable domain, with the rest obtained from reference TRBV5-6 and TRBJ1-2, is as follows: DAGVTQSPTHLIKTRGQQVTLRCSPKSGHDTVSWYQQALGQGPQFIFQYYEEEERQRGNFPDRFSGHQFPNYSSELNVNALLLGDSALYLCASSIALTDYGYTFGSGTRLTVV.

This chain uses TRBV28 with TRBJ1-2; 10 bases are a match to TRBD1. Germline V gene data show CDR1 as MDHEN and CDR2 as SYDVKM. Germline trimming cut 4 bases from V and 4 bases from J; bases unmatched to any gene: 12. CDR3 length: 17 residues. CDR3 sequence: CASSSPPGTGAAYGYTF. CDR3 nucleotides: TGTGCCAGCAGTTCACCCCCCGGGACAGGGGCCGCCTATGGCTACACCTTC.

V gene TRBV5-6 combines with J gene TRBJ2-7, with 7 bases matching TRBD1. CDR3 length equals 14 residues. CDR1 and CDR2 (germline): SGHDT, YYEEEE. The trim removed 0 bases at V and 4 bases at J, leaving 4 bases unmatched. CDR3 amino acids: CASSLARDRYEQYF. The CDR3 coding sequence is TGTGCCAGCAGCTTGGCCCGGGACAGATACGAGCAGTACTTC.

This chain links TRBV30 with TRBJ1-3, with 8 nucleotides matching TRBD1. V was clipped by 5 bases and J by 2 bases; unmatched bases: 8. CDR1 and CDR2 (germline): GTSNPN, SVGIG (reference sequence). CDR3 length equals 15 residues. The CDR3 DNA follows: TGTGCCTGGGCATCAGGGGGCATGACTGGAAACACCATATATTTT. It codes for CAWASGGMTGNTIYF. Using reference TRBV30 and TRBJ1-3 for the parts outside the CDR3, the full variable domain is SQTIHQWPATLVQPVGSPLSLECTVEGTSNPNLYWYRQAAGRGLQLLFYSVGIGQISSEVPQNLSASRPQDRQFILSSKKLLLSDSGFYLCAWASGGMTGNTIYFGEGSWLTVV.

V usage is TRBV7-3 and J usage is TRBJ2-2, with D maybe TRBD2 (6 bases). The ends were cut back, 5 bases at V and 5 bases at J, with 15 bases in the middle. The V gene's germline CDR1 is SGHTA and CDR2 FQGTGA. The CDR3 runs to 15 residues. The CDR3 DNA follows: TGTGCCAGCAGCGGTACTAGCTCGGGGACCGGGGAGCTGTTTTTT. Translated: CASSGTSSGTGELFF.

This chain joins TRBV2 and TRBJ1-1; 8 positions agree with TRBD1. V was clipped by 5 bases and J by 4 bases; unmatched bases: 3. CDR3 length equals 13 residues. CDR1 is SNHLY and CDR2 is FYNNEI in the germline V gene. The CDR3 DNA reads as TGTGCCAGCAGTTGGGGACAGGTCACTGAAGCTTTCTTT. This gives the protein CASSWGQVTEAFF.

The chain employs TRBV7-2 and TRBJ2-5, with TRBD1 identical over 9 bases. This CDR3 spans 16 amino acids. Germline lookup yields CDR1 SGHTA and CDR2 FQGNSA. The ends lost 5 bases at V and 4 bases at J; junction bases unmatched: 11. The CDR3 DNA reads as TGTGCCAGCAGCCCTCAGACAGGGGGTTTAGGAGAGACCCAGTACTTC. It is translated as CASSPQTGGLGETQYF.

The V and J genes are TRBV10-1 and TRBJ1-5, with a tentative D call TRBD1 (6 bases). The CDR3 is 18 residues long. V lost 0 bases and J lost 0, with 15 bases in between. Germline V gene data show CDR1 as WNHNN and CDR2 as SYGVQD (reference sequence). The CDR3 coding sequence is TGCGCCAGCAGTGAGTCGGGGGGGACAATATATAGCAATCAGCCCCAGCATTTT. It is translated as CASSESGGTIYSNQPQHF.

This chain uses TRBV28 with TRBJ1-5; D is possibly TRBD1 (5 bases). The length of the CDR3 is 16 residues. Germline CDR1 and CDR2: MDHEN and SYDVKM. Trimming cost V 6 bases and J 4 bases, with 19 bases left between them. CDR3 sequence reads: CASSRGRGRGNQPQHF. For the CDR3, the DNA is TGTGCCAGCAGCCGCGGGCGGGGACGGGGGAATCAGCCCCAGCATTTT.

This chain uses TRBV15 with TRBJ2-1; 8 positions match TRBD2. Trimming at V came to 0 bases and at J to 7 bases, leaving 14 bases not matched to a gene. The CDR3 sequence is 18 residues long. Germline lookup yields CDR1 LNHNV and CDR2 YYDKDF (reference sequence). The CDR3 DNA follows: TGTGCCACCAGCAGAGATTTAGGTGGAAGCGGGAGTAGGAATGAGCAGTTCTTC. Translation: CATSRDLGGSGSRNEQFF.

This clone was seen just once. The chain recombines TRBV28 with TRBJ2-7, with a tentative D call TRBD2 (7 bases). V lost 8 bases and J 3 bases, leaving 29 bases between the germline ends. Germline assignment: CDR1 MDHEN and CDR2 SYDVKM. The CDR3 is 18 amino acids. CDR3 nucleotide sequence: TGTGCCAGCCCCCCAAGGGGGGGCCGGGACTGGAAGATCTACGAGCAGTACTTC. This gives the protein CASPPRGGRDWKIYEQYF.

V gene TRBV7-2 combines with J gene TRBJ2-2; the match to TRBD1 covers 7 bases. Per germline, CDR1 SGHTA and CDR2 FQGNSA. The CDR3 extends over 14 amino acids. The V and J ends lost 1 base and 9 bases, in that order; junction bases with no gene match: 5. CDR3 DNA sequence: TGTGCCAGCAGCTTAGTTGGGACAGCTAGGGAGCTGTTTTTT. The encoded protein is CASSLVGTARELFF.

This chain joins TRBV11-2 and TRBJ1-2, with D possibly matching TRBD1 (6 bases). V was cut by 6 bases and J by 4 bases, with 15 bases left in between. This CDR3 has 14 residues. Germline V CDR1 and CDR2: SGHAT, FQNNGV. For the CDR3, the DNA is TGTGCCAGCAGACCCAGCGGGGGCGGCTATGGCTACACCTTC. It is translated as CASRPSGGGYGYTF.

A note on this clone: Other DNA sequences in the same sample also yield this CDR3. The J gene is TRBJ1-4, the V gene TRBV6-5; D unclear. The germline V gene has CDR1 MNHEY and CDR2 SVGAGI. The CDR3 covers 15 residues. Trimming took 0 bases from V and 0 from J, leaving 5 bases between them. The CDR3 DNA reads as TGTGCCAGCAGTTACTCCTCAGCAACTAATGAAAAACTGTTTTTT. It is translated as CASSYSSATNEKLFF.

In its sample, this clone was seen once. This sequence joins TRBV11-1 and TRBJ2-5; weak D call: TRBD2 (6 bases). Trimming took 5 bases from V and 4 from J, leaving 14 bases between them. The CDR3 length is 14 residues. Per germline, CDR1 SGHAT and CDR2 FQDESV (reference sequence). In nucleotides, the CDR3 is TGTGCCAGCAGCCCCGAGACTAGTCGAGAGACCCAGTACTTC. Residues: CASSPETSRETQYF.

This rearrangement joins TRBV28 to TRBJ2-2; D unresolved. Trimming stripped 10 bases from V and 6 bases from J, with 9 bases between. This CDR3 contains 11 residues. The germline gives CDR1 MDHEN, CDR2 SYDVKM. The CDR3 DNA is TGTGCCATCAGAGCCGCCGGGGAGCTGTTTTTT. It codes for CAIRAAGELFF.

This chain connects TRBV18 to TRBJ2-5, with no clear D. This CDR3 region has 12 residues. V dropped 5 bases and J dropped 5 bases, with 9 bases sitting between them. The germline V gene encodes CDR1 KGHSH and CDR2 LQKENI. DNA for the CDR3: TGTGCCAGCTCATCGGCCGGGGAGACCCAGTACTTC. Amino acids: CASSSAGETQYF.

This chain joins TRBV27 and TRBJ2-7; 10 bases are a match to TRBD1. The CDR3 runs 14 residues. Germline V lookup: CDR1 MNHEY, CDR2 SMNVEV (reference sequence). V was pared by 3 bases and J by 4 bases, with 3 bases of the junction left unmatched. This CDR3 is CASSFGTGDYEQYF. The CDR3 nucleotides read TGTGCCAGCAGTTTCGGGACAGGGGATTACGAGCAGTACTTC.

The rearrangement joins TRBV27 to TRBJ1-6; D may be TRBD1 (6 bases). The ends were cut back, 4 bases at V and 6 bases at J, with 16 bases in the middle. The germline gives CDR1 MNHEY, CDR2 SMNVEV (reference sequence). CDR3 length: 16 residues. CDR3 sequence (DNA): TGTGCCAGCAGTTCCTCGACAGGTTGGATTAATTCACCCCTCCACTTT. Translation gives CASSSSTGWINSPLHF.

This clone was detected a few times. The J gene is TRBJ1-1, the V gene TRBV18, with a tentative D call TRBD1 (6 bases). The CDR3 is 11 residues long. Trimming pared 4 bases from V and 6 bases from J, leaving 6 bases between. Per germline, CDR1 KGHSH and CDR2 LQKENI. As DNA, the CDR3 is TGTGCCAGCTCACAGGGGGCTGAAGCTTTCTTT. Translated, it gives CASSQGAEAFF.